These 27 T cell receptor beta chains originate from one sample sequenced in a study of tumor-infiltrating lymphocytes in primary liver carcinoma. The study co-extracted DNA and RNA from 20-30 mg of unsorted bulk tissue. The template, approximately 500 ng total RNA, yielded TCR beta cDNA made with a constant-region primer. For TCR beta, libraries were produced by three nested multiplex PCR rounds using slightly modified ARM-PCR. The first two PCR rounds used TRBV1-TRBV30 primers with a Cbeta primer, roughly 10 cycles each. TCRdb passed the multiplex PCR reads through MiXCR, listing each CDR3 protein once. The sample records around 190,000 distinct CDR3 sequences, about 82% being singletons. The sample was tumor tissue from primary liver carcinoma. The receptors come from a man in his forties or fifties with primary liver carcinoma and hepatitis B virus infection.

In regard to this clonotype: The junction shows a germline mismatch at one end, possibly a read error. V and J are TRBV6-1 and TRBJ2-1; TRBD2 matches at 7 bases. CDR1 MNHNS and CDR2 SASEGT come from the germline V gene. This CDR3 region has 14 residues. The CDR3 DNA is TGTGCCCGCCGGTCTGGGAGGGCCGTCAATGTGCAGTTCTTC. Translation gives CARRSGRAVNVQFF.

Worth noting for this clonotype: Likely a read error: the CDR3 ends without its conserved phenylalanine or tryptophan. This rearrangement joins TRBV11-1 to TRBJ2-4; 9 nucleotides align to TRBD2. Germline CDR1 is SGHAT and CDR2 is FQDESV (reference sequence). The junction had 10 bases not matched to a gene; V was cut back by 3 bases and J by 4 bases. The CDR3 is 17 residues long. The CDR3 coding sequence is TGTGCCAGCAGCTTTCCCGGGACTAGCTGGATGAAAAACATTCAGTACTTG. It specifies CASSFPGTSWMKNIQYL.

As regards this clonotype: Germline and junction disagree at one end, which may indicate a read error. This CDR3 is CASSYSCGANVLTF. The CDR3 DNA is TGTGCCAGCAGTTACTCCTGTGGGGCCAACGTTCTGACTTTC. The chain joins TRBV6-5 to TRBJ2-6; maybe TRBD1 (5 bases). In germline, CDR1 is MNHEY, CDR2 SVGAGI. This CDR3 spans 14 amino acids.

Notes on this clonotype: This may come from a read error, since a much larger clone is one base off. V is TRBV5-1 and J is TRBJ1-1; D may be TRBD1 (5 bases). From germline, CDR1 is SGHRS and CDR2 YFSETQ. V was trimmed by 4 bases and J by 4 bases, leaving 17 bases between them. The CDR3 covers 15 residues. This CDR3 is CASSAGAGDLTEAFF. For the CDR3, the DNA is TGCGCCAGCAGCGCCGGGGCGGGGGATCTCACTGAAGCTTTCTTT.

This clonotype has only one observation. One end of the junction is discordant with germline, which a read error may explain. J is TRBJ2-3 and V is TRBV4-3; D might be TRBD1 or TRBD2, each matching 5 bases. CDR1 is LGHNA and CDR2 is YSLEER in the germline V gene. CDR3 length: 15 residues. CDR3: CASSGFEGSTETQYF. The CDR3 DNA reads TGTGCCAGCAGCGGTTTTGAGGGGAGCACAGAGACGCAATATTTT.

As concerns this clonotype: One end of the junction varies from germline; a read error may be responsible. The gene calls are TRBV11-2 and TRBJ2-3, with D possibly matching TRBD2 (6 bases). The germline gives CDR1 SGHAT, CDR2 FQNNGV. The CDR3 runs 17 residues. Here the CDR3 DNA reads TGTGCCACCAGCTTAGATCCGGGGGAGAGTAACACAGATACGCAGTATTTT. It specifies CATSLDPGESNTDTQYF.

In the case of this clonotype: One end of the junction fails to match germline, which may point to a read error. The V gene is TRBV5-1, the J gene TRBJ2-7, with 9 bases fitting TRBD2. This CDR3 comprises 13 residues. Germline V gene lookup returns CDR1 SGHRS and CDR2 YFSETQ. CDR3 protein: CASSLAGRYDQYF. CDR3 nucleotides: TGTGCCAGCAGCCTAGCGGGAAGGTACGATCAGTACTTC. Variable domain in full (rest from reference TRBV5-1 and TRBJ2-7): KAGVTQTPRYLIKTRGQQVTLSCSPISGHRSVSWYQQTPGQGLQFLFEYFSETQRNKGNFPGRFSGRQFSNSRSEMNVSTLELGDSALYLCASSLAGRYDQYFGPGTRLTVT.

Points on this clonotype: A much larger clone lies one base from this, so it may be a read error. The rearrangement uses TRBV10-3 and TRBJ2-1, with D perhaps TRBD2 (5 bases). CDR1 is ENHRY, CDR2 SYGVKD, per germline. The CDR3 totals 13 residues. CDR3 in DNA: TGTGTCACCGTGGCTAGCCTCCGTAATGAGCAGTTCTTC. It yields the protein CVTVASLRNEQFF.

As for this clonotype: One end of the junction fails to match germline, which may point to a read error. The chain is built from TRBV5-6 and TRBJ2-1, with D perhaps given as TRBD1 or TRBD2 (7 bases each). Per the germline V gene, CDR1 is SGHDT and CDR2 is YYEEEE. The CDR3 is 17 amino acids. The CDR3 spells CAISSNVQGRGYNEQFF. CDR3 coding DNA: TGTGCCATCAGCTCGAACGTACAGGGGCGGGGGTACAATGAGCAGTTCTTC. The entire variable domain, with the rest obtained from reference TRBV5-6 and TRBJ2-1, is as follows: DAGVTQSPTHLIKTRGQQVTLRCSPKSGHDTVSWYQQALGQGPQFIFQYYEEEERQRGNFPDRFSGHQFPNYSSELNVNALLLGDSALYLCAISSNVQGRGYNEQFFGPGTRLTVL.

The rearrangement links TRBV11-1 to TRBJ1-6; D perhaps matches TRBD1 (5 bases). Trimming left V 10 bases short and J 9 bases short, with 16 bases between. The germline gives CDR1 SGHAT, CDR2 FQDESV (reference sequence). This CDR3 comprises 13 residues. CDR3 DNA: TGTGCCAACATCCGGACACTGATTTCACCCCTCCACTTT. As protein: CANIRTLISPLHF.

On this clonotype itself: The junction departs from germline at one end; a sequencing error may be responsible. The rearrangement joins TRBV5-5 to TRBJ2-2; a weak D match, TRBD2 (6 bases). The germline V gene encodes CDR1 SGHKS and CDR2 YYEKEE (reference sequence). The CDR3 has 14 amino acids. CDR3 in amino acids: CASSLGGGDGELFF. CDR3 bases: TGTGCCAGTAGCTTGGGCGGAGGGGACGGGGAGCTGTTCTTT.

In its sample, this clonotype ranks as medium-sized. Here the CDR3 reads CSALDEKLFF. CDR3 nucleotides: TGCAGCGCTTTGGATGAAAAACTGTTTTTT. This chain connects TRBV29-1 to TRBJ1-4, with D unclear. Trimming took 7 bases from V and 6 from J, leaving 6 bases between them. This CDR3 has 10 amino acids. CDR1 is SQVTM and CDR2 is ANQGSEA in the germline V gene.

To note about this clonotype: As the CDR3 is not closed by the conserved phenylalanine or tryptophan, this likely results from a read error. The chain uses TRBV11-2 and TRBJ1-4; unclear D gene. V gave up 0 bases and J gave up 7 bases, with 12 bases separating them. This CDR3 comprises 15 residues. Looked up from germline, CDR1 is SGHAT and CDR2 is FQNNGV. The CDR3 here is CASSLDPAEVEKLFL. The CDR3 nucleotides are TGTGCCAGCAGCTTAGACCCGGCAGAGGTTGAAAAACTGTTTTTA.

As regards this clonotype: The junction departs from germline at one end; a sequencing error may be responsible. The J gene is TRBJ2-7, the V gene TRBV4-1, with unresolved D. Germline V gene lookup returns CDR1 MGHRA and CDR2 YSYEKL. The CDR3 is made up of 14 amino acids. CDR3 region: CASSQETPDDEQCF. DNA of the CDR3: TGCGCCAGCAGCCAAGAGACACCTGATGACGAGCAGTGCTTC.

This chain uses TRBV5-5 with TRBJ1-1; unclear D gene. CDR1 and CDR2 from the germline V gene are SGHKS and YYEKEE (reference sequence). V gave up 6 bases and J gave up 3 bases, with 18 bases separating them. CDR3 size: 15 residues. CDR3 bases: TGTGCCAGCAACCATGAGAGTGGGCGGTACACTGAAGCTTTCTTT. Translated, it gives CASNHESGRYTEAFF.

In its sample, this clonotype was seen once. V is TRBV29-1 and J is TRBJ2-7; D could derive from TRBD1 or TRBD2 (5 bases each). Germline assignment: CDR1 SQVTM and CDR2 ANQGSEA. V lost 7 bases, J lost 3 bases, and 25 bases lay in between. The CDR3 consists of 16 residues. CDR3 protein: CSAMTPGTDTLYEQYF. The CDR3 DNA reads TGCAGCGCCATGACACCTGGGACCGACACTCTCTACGAGCAGTACTTC.

This clonotype was observed once. The junction does not match germline at one end; this may be a read error. The chain links TRBV12-3 or TRBV12-4 to TRBJ1-6; D remains ambiguous. The CDR3 covers 13 residues. The CDR3 region has the DNA TGCGCCAACAGTTTGAGGTATCACTCACCCCTCCACTTT. Its protein is CANSLRYHSPLHF.

This clonotype was found many times. This chain connects TRBV28 to TRBJ2-7, with D perhaps TRBD1 or TRBD2 (6 bases each). This CDR3 is built from 14 residues. Germline CDR1 and CDR2: MDHEN and SYDVKM. The germline V and J ends were trimmed by 7 bases and 4 bases, with 17 bases remaining between them. CDR3 amino acids: CASTLGGGQYEQYF. The CDR3 DNA follows: TGTGCCAGCACTCTCGGAGGGGGGCAATACGAGCAGTACTTC.

The V and J genes are TRBV11-2 and TRBJ2-7; D ambiguous. The CDR3 extends over 15 amino acids. V lost 0 bases and J 1 base, leaving 10 bases between the germline ends. CDR1 SGHAT and CDR2 FQNNGV come from the germline V gene. CDR3 sequence: CASSLELRRSYEQYF. CDR3 in DNA: TGTGCCAGCAGCTTAGAACTGAGACGGTCCTACGAGCAGTACTTC.

Regarding this clonotype: The junction departs from germline at one end; a sequencing error may be responsible. The chain links TRBV6-1 to TRBJ1-1, with unresolved D. Germline CDR1 is MNHNS and CDR2 is SASEGT. The CDR3 is 13 residues long. This CDR3 reads CASSDIMNTEAIF. The CDR3 DNA is TGTGCCAGTAGTGACATTATGAACACTGAAGCTATCTTT.

This clonotype was recorded many times. This chain uses TRBV10-3 with TRBJ1-6, with D maybe TRBD1 (5 bases). The CDR3 consists of 12 residues. CDR1 is ENHRY, CDR2 SYGVKD, per germline. Trimming cost V 5 bases and J 8 bases, with 7 bases left between them. The CDR3 coding sequence is TGTGCCATCAGTCGGGGGGATTCACCCCTCCACTTT. It translates to CAISRGDSPLHF.

The chain is built from TRBV11-1 and TRBJ2-4; TRBD2 aligns across 13 bases. Germline CDR1 is SGHAT and CDR2 is FQDESV (reference sequence). V shed 3 bases and J 16 bases; nucleotides not matched to a gene: 18. This CDR3 is 17 amino acids long. CDR3 residues: CASSFSGTSGTKNIEYF. CDR3 in DNA: TGTGCCAGCAGCTTTTCTGGGACTAGCGGGACCAAAAACATTGAATACTTC.

With regard to this clonotype: In this CDR3 the conserved last residue, phenylalanine or tryptophan, is missing, so a read error is likely. The chain joins TRBV10-2 to TRBJ2-2; possibly TRBD2 for D (5 bases). The CDR3 totals 14 residues. Germline assignment: CDR1 WSHSY and CDR2 SAAADI. Deletions cut 4 bases from V and 8 bases from J, with 14 bases between. In DNA form, the CDR3 reads TGCGCCAGCAGTGGACGAAGAGGGAGTGGGGAGCTGTTTCTC. The encoded protein is CASSGRRGSGELFL.

At least ten counts were recorded for this clonotype. A read error is possible here, since a much larger clone lies one base away. The CDR3 loop is CASSLVVQETRYF. For the CDR3, the DNA is TGTGCCAGCAGCTTAGTGGTACAAGAGACCCGGTACTTC. The J gene is TRBJ2-5, the V gene TRBV7-8; no firm D call. Germline V gene lookup returns CDR1 SGHVS and CDR2 FQNEAQ. This CDR3 is built from 13 residues. Supplemented by reference TRBV7-8 and TRBJ2-5, the full variable domain reads GAGVSQSPRYKVAKRGQDVALRCDPISGHVSLFWYQQALGQGPEFLTYFQNEAQLDKSGLPSDRFFAERPEGSVSTLKIQRTQQEDSAVYLCASSLVVQETRYFGPGTRLLVL.

Details on this clonotype: The junction differs from germline at one of its ends, possibly a read error. J is TRBJ2-7 and V is TRBV4-2; the D gene could be TRBD1 or TRBD2 (5 bases each). The CDR3 loop spans 15 amino acids. Germline V gene sequence: CDR1 LGHNA, CDR2 YNFKEQ. This chain's CDR3 is CASSQAKGSGYDQYF. DNA of the CDR3: TGTGCCAGTAGTCAAGCTAAGGGGAGCGGTTACGACCAGTACTTC.

About this clonotype itself: One junction end does not reproduce the germline sequence, and a read error may be involved. The genes are TRBV5-5 and TRBJ2-1, with D tentatively TRBD2 (5 bases). Germline loops: CDR1 SGHKS, CDR2 YYEKEE (reference sequence). The CDR3 has 15 amino acids. The chain's CDR3 is CASSPDWTDSNDQFF. In nucleotides, the CDR3 is TGTGCCAGCAGCCCTGACTGGACTGATTCCAATGATCAGTTCTTC.

With respect to this clonotype: Mismatch with germline at one junction end may stem from a read error. The chain carries TRBV6-1 and TRBJ2-5; weak D call: TRBD2 (6 bases). Germline V gene lookup returns CDR1 MNHNS and CDR2 SASEGT. The CDR3 is 13 residues long. CDR3 protein: CARSRDLGETEYF. The CDR3 nucleotides read TGTGCCAGGAGCAGGGACTTAGGAGAGACCGAGTACTTC.